These 20 T cell receptor beta chains share one sample of origin, sequenced in a study of T cells in Graves' hyperthyroidism and ophthalmopathy (dated by TCRdb to 2018 to 2020). Libraries were built with multiplex PCR. The data were produced on an Illumina HiSeq 2000. The TCR beta CDR3 regions were amplified from RNA transcripts. For the first round of RT-PCR on the TCR CDR3, the HTBI primer set was used together with the Qiagen OneStep RT-PCR kit. TCRdb's own reprocessing of the public reads used fastp at Q25 and MiXCR and kept productive beta chains. Entries that share a CDR3 protein sequence are merged under the most common genes and DNA. The sample data list 400,000 to 550,000 distinct CDR3 sequences, and about 15% of these were observed just once. The top ten clonotypes cover around 17% of the sample. The sequenced sample consisted of blood. The receptors were gathered from a woman aged 18 to 35 with Graves' hyperthyroidism.

In this sample, this clonotype turned up a few times. The rearrangement links TRBV5-4 to TRBJ2-2, with TRBD2 matching 9 bases. The CDR3 extends over 17 amino acids. V was clipped by 3 bases and J by 6 bases; unmatched bases: 12. The germline gives CDR1 SGHNT, CDR2 YYREEE (reference sequence). Here the CDR3 DNA reads TGTGCCAGCAGCTCGGGACTAGCAGGTCGGTCGGCCGGGGAGCTGTTTTTT. Encoded protein: CASSSGLAGRSAGELFF.

This clonotype was observed at least ten times. The gene calls are TRBV27 and TRBJ2-3, with 8 bases aligning to TRBD2. V shed 9 bases and J 0 bases; nucleotides not matched to a gene: 11. CDR1 and CDR2 from the germline V gene are MNHEY and SMNVEV (reference sequence). The CDR3 covers 16 residues. The CDR3: CARSGGRMVSTDTQYF. The CDR3 DNA sequence: TGTGCCAGGTCGGGCGGGAGGATGGTCAGCACAGATACGCAGTATTTT.

The J gene is TRBJ2-1, the V gene TRBV25-1, with D tentatively TRBD1 or TRBD2 (5 bases each). Trimming shortened V by 1 base and J by 10 bases, and 14 bases separated the two germline ends. There are 14 residues in the CDR3. The germline gives CDR1 MGHDK, CDR2 SYGVNS. The CDR3: CASSESGQAWEQFF. CDR3 nucleotides: TGTGCCAGCAGTGAATCGGGGCAGGCGTGGGAGCAGTTCTTC.

In its sample, this clonotype was seen many times. The chain carries TRBV9 and TRBJ2-1; the match to TRBD2 covers 13 bases. The trim removed 3 bases at V and 3 bases at J, leaving 6 bases unmatched. The CDR3 extends over 17 amino acids. Looked up from germline, CDR1 is SGDLS and CDR2 is YYNGEE. The CDR3 DNA reads TGTGCCAGCAGCGGACTAGCGGGAGGTGGGGACTACAATGAGCAGTTCTTC. Residues: CASSGLAGGGDYNEQFF.

This clonotype has a count of ten or more. V usage is TRBV12-3 or TRBV12-4 and J usage is TRBJ2-7, with D hard to call. The CDR3 has 14 amino acids. The V end lost 5 bases, the J end lost 3 bases, and 14 bases lay between the germline ends. CDR3 sequence reads: CASSPYPKRYEQYV. CDR3 nucleotide sequence: TGTGCCAGCAGTCCTTACCCAAAGCGCTACGAGCAGTACGTC.

This clonotype was observed a handful of times. The chain has TRBV18 and TRBJ1-3, with D tentatively TRBD1 (6 bases). This CDR3 comprises 16 residues. The ends were cut back, 3 bases at V and 2 bases at J, with 14 bases in the middle. From germline, CDR1 is KGHSH and CDR2 LQKENI. The CDR3 loop reads CASSPGTHTTGNTIYF. CDR3 nucleotides: TGTGCCAGCTCACCCGGGACACATACAACTGGAAACACCATATATTTT.

This clonotype was picked up many times. The V call is TRBV27, the J call TRBJ2-4; the match to TRBD1 covers 10 bases. Unmatched junction bases numbered 9, after V lost 5 bases and J lost 2 bases. The CDR3 totals 17 residues. Germline lookup yields CDR1 MNHEY and CDR2 SMNVEV (reference sequence). Here the CDR3 reads CASSPYDRGRPKNIQYF. The CDR3 nucleotides are TGTGCCAGCAGTCCATACGACAGGGGGCGTCCCAAAAACATTCAGTACTTC.

The V and J genes are TRBV30 and TRBJ1-1; D remains unclear. V was cut by 6 bases and J by 0 bases, with 11 bases left in between. This CDR3 has 13 residues. Germline assignment: CDR1 GTSNPN and CDR2 SVGIG (reference sequence). The CDR3 here is CACARHMNTEAFF. The CDR3 DNA is TGTGCCTGCGCAAGGCACATGAACACTGAAGCTTTCTTT. The full variable domain, completed using reference TRBV30 and TRBJ1-1, is SQTIHQWPATLVQPVGSPLSLECTVEGTSNPNLYWYRQAAGRGLQLLFYSVGIGQISSEVPQNLSASRPQDRQFILSSKKLLLSDSGFYLCACARHMNTEAFFGQGTRLTVV.

This clonotype was seen repeatedly, ten times or more. The gene calls are TRBV4-2 and TRBJ2-3; TRBD2 agrees at 13 bases. CDR1 LGHNA and CDR2 YNFKEQ come from the germline V gene. This CDR3 comprises 15 residues. The V and J ends lost 4 bases and 3 bases, in that order; junction bases with no gene match: 1. The CDR3 DNA follows: TGTGCCAGCAGCCTACTAGCGGGGGGGACAGATACGCAGTATTTT. This codes for CASSLLAGGTDTQYF.

This clonotype was counted between two and nine times. The genes are TRBV5-1 and TRBJ1-6, with no clear D. V shed 6 bases and J shed 8 bases, with 18 bases lying between them. The V gene's germline CDR1 is SGHRS and CDR2 YFSETQ. CDR3 length: 15 amino acids. This chain's CDR3 is CASTLLWGADSPLHF. CDR3 DNA sequence: TGCGCCAGCACGCTCCTTTGGGGTGCCGATTCACCCCTCCACTTT.

CDR3 sequence (DNA): TGCGCCAGCAGCATCCTGGAGGGGACTAATGAAAAACTGTTTTTT. Translation gives CASSILEGTNEKLFF. The V gene is TRBV5-1, the J gene TRBJ1-4; D might be TRBD1 (5 bases). Per germline, CDR1 SGHRS and CDR2 YFSETQ. V was clipped by 4 bases and J by 2 bases, with 12 bases between them. CDR3 length: 15 residues.

In this sample, this clonotype turned up many times. This chain connects TRBV2 to TRBJ1-4; D uncertain. The CDR3 totals 12 residues. Looked up from germline, CDR1 is SNHLY and CDR2 is FYNNEI. V was shortened by 8 bases and J by 8 bases, with 12 bases between the two germline ends. CDR3 sequence: CASLSAGEKLFF. The CDR3, as DNA: TGTGCCAGCCTGAGCGCGGGCGAAAAACTGTTTTTT. Looking up the rest from reference TRBV2 and TRBJ1-4 gives the full variable domain: EPEVTQTPSHQVTQMGQEVILRCVPISNHLYFYWYRQILGQKVEFLVSFYNNEISEKSEIFDDQFSVERPDGSNFTLKIRSTKLEDSAMYFCASLSAGEKLFFGSGTQLSVL.

The V call is TRBV18, the J call TRBJ1-2; maybe TRBD1 (6 bases). CDR1 is KGHSH and CDR2 is LQKENI in the germline V gene. The CDR3 consists of 14 residues. Trimming shortened V by 5 bases and J by 6 bases, and 16 bases separated the two germline ends. The CDR3 sequence: CASSVPGVRHGYTF. In DNA, the CDR3 is TGTGCCAGCTCAGTACCAGGGGTCCGGCATGGCTACACCTTC.

The chain links TRBV5-4 to TRBJ1-1, with D possibly TRBD1 on 5 matching bases. V lost 4 bases to trimming and J lost 1 base, with 17 bases between them. From germline, CDR1 is SGHNT and CDR2 YYREEE (reference sequence). CDR3 length equals 16 residues. CDR3 in amino acids: CASSGRHGTANTEAFF. As DNA, the CDR3 is TGTGCCAGCAGCGGACGCCACGGGACCGCGAACACTGAAGCTTTCTTT.

There are a few counts of this clonotype. The CDR3 here is CASSPPPGADTQYF. The CDR3, as DNA: TGTGCCAGCAGCCCGCCCCCCGGGGCGGATACGCAGTATTTT. The chain employs TRBV11-2 and TRBJ2-3, with D possibly being TRBD1 or TRBD2 (5 bases each). V was clipped by 5 bases and J by 6 bases, with 15 bases between them. The CDR3 length is 14 residues. Germline assignment: CDR1 SGHAT and CDR2 FQNNGV.

Many counts were recorded for this clonotype. The V call is TRBV6-1, the J call TRBJ1-1; D uncertain. The CDR3 is 14 amino acids. V was trimmed by 6 bases and J by 1 base, leaving 12 bases between them. CDR1 is MNHNS and CDR2 is SASEGT in the germline V gene. This CDR3 reads CASRSLGSNTEAFF. The CDR3 DNA sequence: TGTGCCAGCAGGTCCCTAGGTTCGAACACTGAAGCTTTCTTT.

There are a few counts of this clonotype. This rearrangement joins TRBV10-3 to TRBJ1-1; the D is unclear. This CDR3 is built from 15 residues. Between the trimmed V and J ends, which lost 6 bases and 0 bases, there was a span of 14 bases. Germline CDR1 reads ENHRY; CDR2 reads SYGVKD. For the CDR3, the DNA is TGTGCCATCAGGGGTGGGAGCAGGTTGAACACTGAAGCTTTCTTT. Translating it yields CAIRGGSRLNTEAFF.

The rearrangement links TRBV9 to TRBJ1-1; D gene uncertain. V lost 4 bases, J lost 5 bases, and 15 bases lay in between. Per the germline V gene, CDR1 is SGDLS and CDR2 is YYNGEE. CDR3 length: 14 amino acids. CDR3: CASSSDLGRTEAFF. The CDR3 nucleotides are TGTGCCAGCAGCTCAGATCTGGGGAGAACTGAAGCTTTCTTT.

This clonotype was seen at least ten times. The rearrangement joins TRBV20-1 to TRBJ1-2; the D is unclear. The CDR3 length is 13 residues. From germline, CDR1 is DFQATT and CDR2 SNEGSKA (reference sequence). Trimming took off 6 bases at V and 4 bases at J, with 15 bases between the two ends. The CDR3: CSADNKDGYGYTF. Here the CDR3 DNA reads TGCAGTGCCGATAATAAGGACGGCTATGGCTACACCTTC.

This clonotype appeared a few times. J is TRBJ2-5 and V is TRBV20-1; 14 bases are shared with TRBD2. This CDR3 is built from 14 residues. Per the germline V gene, CDR1 is DFQATT and CDR2 is SNEGSKA (reference sequence). The trim removed 4 bases at V and 12 bases at J, leaving 10 bases unmatched. In nucleotides, the CDR3 is TGCAGTGCTACCTCGGGACTAGCGGGAGTACCGGAGTACTTC. Protein: CSATSGLAGVPEYF.